This T cell receptor (beta chain) is drawn from a study of regulatory T cells in long-lasting Graves disease. The wider study: Persistent Graves' disease required over 5 years of antithyroid drugs and positive TSH receptor antibodies.

The study, taken as a whole, reports: Whereas new patients shared 970 or so public clonotypes, persistent patients shared more, at about 2,700. Persistent-disease Graves' patients showed less TCR diversity than new cases.

The CDR3 totals 12 residues. The V gene end was trimmed by 6 bases and the J gene end by 3 bases; junction bases not matched to a gene: 1. CDR1 is WSHSY, CDR2 SAAADI, per germline. This clonotype was counted a few times. Its target is unknown. The TCR beta library used iRepertoire HTBI primers with Arm-PCR amplification of CDR3. One entry per CDR3 protein, called by TCRdb with MiXCR from the multiplex PCR reads. The data hold under 500,000 distinct CDR3 sequences, with 20% to 25% observed a single time. Documented time point: persistent/refractory GD, antithyroid drugs over 5 years with positive TRAb. Generation of the TCR library employed RNA extracted from PBMCs. Graves' disease diagnosis relied on American Thyroid Association guidelines.

The sequence was obtained from a female donor with Graves disease. Material: peripheral blood mononuclear cells (PBMCs), obtained when the disease was refractory, from a patient treated with antithyroid drugs. This rearrangement joins TRBV10-2 to TRBJ1-1, with 7 bases fitting TRBD1. CDR3 sequence: CASSQGDTEAFF. The CDR3 coding sequence is TGCGCCAGCAGCCAGGGGGACACTGAAGCTTTCTTT.